The source of this TCR beta chain is a study of T cell clonotyping in hematopoietic cell transplantation. General study findings and limits: After transplant, recipient diversity fell while pathologically expanded clonotypes grew through day 180. Few recipient clonotypes overlapped donors; over 95% were de novo at given depth.

With V trimmed by 2 bases and J by 4 bases, 1 base remained unmatched. In germline, CDR1 is SGHTA, CDR2 FQGNSA. CDR3 length: 13 amino acids. Using immunoSEQ multiplex PCR, the repertoire was profiled, and TCRdb retains in-frame clones only, with some absent. The table includes 1,500 to 2,500 clones, roughly nine tenths detected once. Note on this clone: Its antigen is unknown.

This clonotype was obtained from a female patient in her fifties who had an allogeneic stem cell transplant from a related donor, so the T cells may come from the graft donor. Some clones in this sample may be carry-over from other donors' samples. The sample in question was peripheral blood mononuclear cells, obtained 30 days after allogeneic stem cell transplant. The V call is TRBV7-2, the J call TRBJ1-1, with 7 bases lining up with TRBD1. This CDR3 reads CASSLSGGTEAFF. The CDR3 nucleotides are TGTGCCAGCAGCTTATCAGGGGGCACTGAAGCTTTCTTT.